Following are 5 T cell receptor beta chains from one sample sequenced in a study of cytomegalovirus exposure and HLA in healthy donors listed by TCRdb under 2017. The library was prepared using the immunoSEQ multiplex PCR assay. A mixture of 60 forward primers for TCR Vbeta segments and 13 reverse primers for TCR Jbeta segments was used in the multiplex PCR. TCRdb mirrors the immuneACCESS table, restricted to in-frame sequences. Some clones are absent from its copies; in checked studies, under half trace to an unresolved V gene, and the reason for the others is unknown. This sample holds about 160,000 clones; around 79% were observed only once. 2% to 2.5% of the sample is taken by the ten largest. What was sequenced was PBMCs. Every receptor here comes from a man between 40 and 49 years old in good health and CMV-seronegative.

The chain has TRBV27 and TRBJ1-2, with D possibly TRBD1 on 5 matching bases. The length of the CDR3 is 15 residues. The V and J ends lost 7 bases and 0 bases respectively, with 15 bases between them. Germline lookup yields CDR1 MNHEY and CDR2 SMNVEV (reference sequence). The DNA of the CDR3 is TGTGCCAGCACCCTGTATTCAGGGTCTAACTATGGCTACACCTTC. As protein: CASTLYSGSNYGYTF.

V usage is TRBV6-5 and J usage is TRBJ2-2; 9 nucleotides agree with TRBD2. The CDR3 covers 16 residues. The V gene's germline CDR1 is MNHEY and CDR2 SVGAGI. V shed 4 bases and J 2 bases; nucleotides not matched to a gene: 5. In DNA, the CDR3 is TGTGCCAGCAGTTCCGTCCTAGCGGGAAACACCGGGGAGCTGTTTTTT. It encodes CASSSVLAGNTGELFF.

The CDR3, as DNA: TGTGCCAGTAGTATAGCTCGACAGGGTTCCGGTGAAAAACTGTTTTTT. Encoded protein: CASSIARQGSGEKLFF. V usage is TRBV19 and J usage is TRBJ1-4, with 7 bases fitting TRBD1. With V trimmed by 1 base and J by 7 bases, 9 bases remained unmatched. Germline V gene lookup returns CDR1 LNHDA and CDR2 SQIVND (reference sequence). CDR3 size: 16 residues.

The rearrangement links TRBV5-1 to TRBJ1-5, with 11 bases that match TRBD1. Germline CDR1 and CDR2: SGHRS and YFSETQ. The CDR3 length is 16 residues. V dropped 4 bases and J dropped 5; count of bases not matched to a gene: 8. The CDR3 spells CASSSGTGGIDQPQHF. For the CDR3, the DNA is TGCGCCAGCAGCAGCGGGACAGGGGGAATAGATCAGCCCCAGCATTTT.

The CDR3 nucleotides are TGTGCCAGCAGTTTGGGGGGGGGTAGGGCTGGAAACACCATATATTTT. Protein sequence: CASSLGGGRAGNTIYF. The chain combines TRBV28 with TRBJ1-3; D is perhaps TRBD1 (5 bases). Germline V CDR1 and CDR2: MDHEN, SYDVKM. Trimming shortened V by 3 bases and J by 2 bases, and 14 bases separated the two germline ends. The CDR3 length is 16 residues.